This T cell receptor beta chain was sequenced in a study of T cells in Graves' hyperthyroidism and ophthalmopathy. The study, taken as a whole, reports: The model's output predicted ophthalmopathy at a median of about 5.9 months prior to onset.

This clonotype was detected only a few times. The antigen is unknown. From germline, CDR1 is KGHDR and CDR2 SFDVKD. The V end was cut by 9 bases, the J end by 0 bases, with 16 bases between. This CDR3 has 16 residues. From RNA transcripts, TCR beta CDR3 regions were amplified. During a first-round RT-PCR of the TCR CDR3, the HTBI primer set was used. MiXCR was run by TCRdb on the multiplex PCR reads, yielding one entry per CDR3 protein. The table shows about 410,000 distinct CDR3 sequences, with under 15% occurring only once. Isolation of PBMCs was performed on 8.5 to 10 ml fresh peripheral blood. This rearrangement joins TRBV24-1 to TRBJ2-2, with no clear D. This TCR came from a man aged 18 to 30 with Graves' ophthalmopathy. The sequenced sample was blood. For the CDR3, the DNA is TGTGCCACCTCCCCCTCGGGTTCCGCGAACACCGGGGAGCTGTTTTTT. Translating gives CATSPSGSANTGELFF.